These T cell receptor beta chains were read from a single sample in a study of shared clonotypes between healthy human individuals. Using immunoSEQ multiplex PCR, the repertoire was profiled, and TCRdb retains in-frame clones only, with some absent. The repertoire holds over 1.5 million clones, with approximately 98% as singletons. Sample: naive CD4+ T cells sorted from blood. These receptor sequences come from a man in his thirties or forties in good health. Each CDR3 is given with its conserved first and last residue. Each record gives: J gene, D gene, V gene, CDR3 DNA, CDR3 protein. D genes are given only for firm matches.

>TRBJ1-1|TRBD1|TRBV5-1
TGCGCCAGCAGCTTGGTTACGACAGGGGCAGGAAATACTGAAGCTTTCTTT
CASSLVTTGAGNTEAFF
>TRBJ2-7|.|TRBV6-6
TGTGCCAGCGTAACAGGGGGGGATAGCTCCTACGAGCAGTACTTC
CASVTGGDSSYEQYF
>TRBJ1-4|TRBD1|TRBV5-4
TGTGCCAGCAGCCCGGGACAGCCTAATGAAAAACTGTTTTTT
CASSPGQPNEKLFF
>TRBJ1-4|.|TRBV19
TGTGCCAGTAGTGTGGGTCCTAATGAAAAACTGTTTTTT
CASSVGPNEKLFF
>TRBJ2-2|.|TRBV5-4
TGTGCCAGCAGCTTGGAGTTGATCGGGGAGCTGTTTTTT
CASSLELIGELFF
>TRBJ1-2|TRBD1|TRBV30
TGTGCCTACAGACTTTATATGGGACAGGGGAACTATGGCTACACCTTC
CAYRLYMGQGNYGYTF
>TRBJ1-3|.|TRBV28
TGTGCCAGCAGTTTATTAGGGGGGGCCCGTGGAAACACCATATATTTT
CASSLLGGARGNTIYF
>TRBJ2-7|.|TRBV20-1
TGCAGTGCTAGCGGGAAGTACGAGCAGTACTTC
CSASGKYEQYF
>TRBJ1-5|TRBD1|TRBV28
TGTGCCAGCAGTTTGGGGACAGGGACCCCGAGCAATCAGCCCCAGCATTTT
CASSLGTGTPSNQPQHF
>TRBJ2-5|.|TRBV6-5
TGTGCCAGCAGTTACTTCGGGAGAGGGGAGACCCAGTACTTC
CASSYFGRGETQYF
>TRBJ1-4|.|TRBV18
TGTGCCAGCTCACCCTATAGGGGGTTTGGAGAAAAACTGTTTTTT
CASSPYRGFGEKLFF
>TRBJ2-2|TRBD1|TRBV5-1
TGCGCCAGCGTAGACAGGGGGAACACCGGGGAGCTGTTTTTT
CASVDRGNTGELFF
>TRBJ2-7|TRBD1|TRBV11-2
TGTGCCAGCAGCTCGCGGACAGGCCGCCTAACGAGGGAGTACTTC
CASSSRTGRLTREYF
>TRBJ1-5|.|TRBV7-2
TGTGCCAGCAGCTTAGGGTACAGGGTGCCCAATCAGCCCCAGCATTTT
CASSLGYRVPNQPQHF
>TRBJ2-3|TRBD2|TRBV7-3
TGTGCCACCATACGACTAGCGGGAGGGAATCCCACAGATACGCAGTATTTT
CATIRLAGGNPTDTQYF
>TRBJ2-1|.|TRBV5-1
TGCGCCAGCAGCTTTAGGGGGTTGGGGCCCTACAATGAGCAGTTCTTC
CASSFRGLGPYNEQFF
>TRBJ2-3|TRBD1|TRBV10-3
TGTGCCAGCACACCTTCAGGACAGGGTGGAGATACGCAGTATTTT
CASTPSGQGGDTQYF
>TRBJ1-2|.|TRBV19
TGTGCCAGTAGTATGGGCCCTATTCCTAACTATGGCTACACCTTC
CASSMGPIPNYGYTF
>TRBJ2-7|.|TRBV28
TGTGCCAGCCAAGATTCCGTCGGACTACCGGGCTCCTACGAGCAGTACTTC
CASQDSVGLPGSYEQYF
>TRBJ2-7|.|TRBV13
TGTGCCAGCAGCCAACTAGACTCCTACGAGCAGTACTTC
CASSQLDSYEQYF
>TRBJ2-1|.|TRBV9
TGTGCCAGCAGCCCACGACAGGCGAGCTCCTACAATGAGCAGTTCTTC
CASSPRQASSYNEQFF
>TRBJ2-3|TRBD2|TRBV9
TGTGCCAGCAGACCGGGACTAGGTGCAGATACGCAGTATTTT
CASRPGLGADTQYF
>TRBJ2-5|TRBD1|TRBV6-6
TGTGCCAGCAGTTACCGACAGGGTTTGGCAGAGACCCAGTACTTC
CASSYRQGLAETQYF
>TRBJ2-7|TRBD2|TRBV27
TGTGCCAGCAGTTGGGAGGGGCCTAGCGGGGGCCATAAGGGGTACGAGCAGTACTTC
CASSWEGPSGGHKGYEQYF
>TRBJ2-7|.|TRBV28
TGTGCCAGCAGTATCAGCTACGAGCAGTACTTC
CASSISYEQYF
>TRBJ2-3|.|TRBV6-1
TGTGCCAGCAGCCGGGCGTCGAAAAGAGCAGATACGCAGTATTTT
CASSRASKRADTQYF
>TRBJ1-1|.|TRBV30
TGTGCCTGGAGTGTGGGCGGGGAAGCTTTCTTT
CAWSVGGEAFF
>TRBJ1-2|.|TRBV20-1
TGCAGTGCTAGAGGGGCAGGGGTTCTTTTC
CSARGAGVLF
>TRBJ2-1|.|TRBV28
TGTGCCAGCAGCTCCGGACAGTCCAGCTCCTACAATGAGCAGTTCTTC
CASSSGQSSSYNEQFF
>TRBJ2-7|TRBD2|TRBV27
TGTGCCAGCAGTTTGCAGGCGGGGGCCTACGAGCAGTACTTC
CASSLQAGAYEQYF
>TRBJ2-7|TRBD2|TRBV11-2
TGTGCCAGCAGCCCCGGACTAGCGGGAAGCGACGAGCAGTACTTC
CASSPGLAGSDEQYF
>TRBJ1-1|.|TRBV7-9
TGTGCCAGCAGGACAGCCATCTCCCGGCTGAACACTGAAGCTTTCTTT
CASRTAISRLNTEAFF
>TRBJ2-1|TRBD2|TRBV10-3
TGTGCCATCAGTTCCAGGCGGGAGGGCCCTCGCGATGAGCAGTTCTTC
CAISSRREGPRDEQFF
>TRBJ2-2|.|TRBV7-6
TGTGCCAGCAGCAAAGAAACGAGAACCGGGGAGCTGTTTTTT
CASSKETRTGELFF
>TRBJ1-2|TRBD1|TRBV19
TGTGCCAGTAGTATAGTAAGGACAGGGGGCGAAAACTATGGCTACACCTTC
CASSIVRTGGENYGYTF
>TRBJ2-7|.|TRBV18
TGTGCCAGCTCACCACTCAGGGGACAACCCTACGAGCAGTACTTC
CASSPLRGQPYEQYF